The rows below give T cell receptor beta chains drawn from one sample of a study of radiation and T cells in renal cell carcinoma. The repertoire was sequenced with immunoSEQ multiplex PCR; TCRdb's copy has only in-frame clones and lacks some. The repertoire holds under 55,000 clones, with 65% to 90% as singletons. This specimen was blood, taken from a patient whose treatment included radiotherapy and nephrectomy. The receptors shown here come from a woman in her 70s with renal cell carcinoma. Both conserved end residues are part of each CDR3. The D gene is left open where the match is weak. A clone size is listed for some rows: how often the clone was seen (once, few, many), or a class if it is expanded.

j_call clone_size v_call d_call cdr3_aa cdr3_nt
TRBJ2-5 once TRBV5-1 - CASSLALWERVIRETQYF TGCGCCAGCAGCTTGGCCCTCTGGGAACGAGTAATAAGGGAGACCCAGTACTTC
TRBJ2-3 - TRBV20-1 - CSARDGDTQYF TGCAGTGCTAGAGATGGGGATACGCAGTATTTT
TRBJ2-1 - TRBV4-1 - CASSRNNEQFF TGCGCCAGCAGCCGAAACAATGAGCAGTTCTTC
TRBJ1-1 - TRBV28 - CASSTPGDWTEAFF TGTGCCAGCAGTACACCAGGGGATTGGACTGAAGCTTTCTTT
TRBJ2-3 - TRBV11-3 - CASSLSVGGQEDTQYF TGTGCCAGCAGCCTTTCAGTGGGGGGGCAGGAAGATACGCAGTATTTT
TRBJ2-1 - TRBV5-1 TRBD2 CASSFWGGGIDEQFF TGCGCCAGCAGCTTTTGGGGGGGAGGCATTGATGAGCAGTTCTTC
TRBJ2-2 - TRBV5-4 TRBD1 CASRNDRVGGELFF TGTGCCAGCAGAAACGACAGGGTCGGGGGGGAGCTGTTTTTT
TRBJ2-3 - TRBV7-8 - CASSFTGVLADTQYF TGTGCCAGCAGCTTCACAGGCGTGCTTGCAGATACGCAGTATTTT
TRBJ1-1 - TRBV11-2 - CASSLWGAEAFF TGTGCCAGCAGCTTATGGGGGGCTGAAGCTTTCTTT
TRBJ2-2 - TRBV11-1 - CASSPAVPNTGELFF TGTGCCAGCAGCCCGGCAGTACCGAACACCGGGGAGCTGTTTTTT
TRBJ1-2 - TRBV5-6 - CASGIFEGEGGYTF TGTGCCAGCGGGATATTTGAGGGTGAGGGTGGCTACACCTTC
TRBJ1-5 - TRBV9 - CASSLWSDNQPQHF TGTGCCAGCAGCTTGTGGTCGGACAATCAGCCCCAGCATTTT
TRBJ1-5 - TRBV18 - CASSPGQGPQHF TGTGCCAGCTCACCAGGGCAGGGCCCCCAGCATTTT
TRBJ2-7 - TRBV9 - CASSPLLLSYEQYF TGTGCCAGCAGCCCTCTCCTCCTGTCCTACGAGCAGTACTTC
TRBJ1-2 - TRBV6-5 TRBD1 CASSFLATGTGAGYTF TGTGCCAGCAGTTTCCTTGCAACCGGGACAGGGGCTGGCTACACCTTC
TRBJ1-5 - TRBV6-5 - CASRGGAGQPQHF TGTGCCAGTAGGGGGGGGGCTGGACAGCCCCAGCATTTT
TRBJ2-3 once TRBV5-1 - CASSHTGEPEDTQYF TGCGCCAGCAGTCATACTGGAGAGCCTGAAGATACGCAGTATTTT
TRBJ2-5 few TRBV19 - CASTTTAQETQYF TGTGCCAGTACCACGACAGCACAGGAGACCCAGTACTTC
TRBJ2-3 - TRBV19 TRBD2 CASSSWERGSRDTQYF TGTGCCAGTAGCTCATGGGAGCGGGGGTCGCGGGATACGCAGTATTTT
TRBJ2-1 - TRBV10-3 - CAISESTGGGRYNEQFF TGTGCCATCAGTGAGTCGACAGGTGGGGGTAGGTACAATGAGCAGTTCTTC
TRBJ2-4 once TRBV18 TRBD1 CATRQGAEDIQYF TGTGCCACTAGACAGGGGGCCGAGGACATTCAGTACTTC
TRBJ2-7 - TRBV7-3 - CASSLTADSYEQYF TGTGCCAGCAGCTTAACTGCGGATTCCTACGAGCAGTACTTC
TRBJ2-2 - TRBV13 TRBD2 CASSFSGLAGHTGELFF TGTGCCAGCAGCTTTTCGGGCCTAGCGGGGCACACCGGGGAGCTGTTTTTT
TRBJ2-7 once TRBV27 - CASRDSDGTYEQYF TGTGCCAGCAGGGACTCAGACGGCACCTACGAGCAGTACTTC
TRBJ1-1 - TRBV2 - CASKNREAFF TGTGCCAGCAAGAACAGAGAAGCTTTCTTT
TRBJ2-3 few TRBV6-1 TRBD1 CASNQDRGLGDTQYF TGTGCCAGCAACCAGGACAGGGGGCTTGGGGATACGCAGTATTTT
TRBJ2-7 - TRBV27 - CASRTALGYEQYF TGTGCCAGCAGGACTGCCCTGGGCTACGAGCAGTACTTC
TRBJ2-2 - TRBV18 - CASSMDTANTGELFF TGTGCCAGCTCAATGGACACCGCGAACACCGGGGAGCTGTTTTTT
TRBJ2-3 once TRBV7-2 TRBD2 CASRRLAGTDTQYF TGTGCCAGCAGACGCCTAGCGGGGACAGATACGCAGTATTTT
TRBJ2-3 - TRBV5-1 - CASSETSSTDTQYF TGCGCCAGCAGTGAAACCTCTAGCACAGATACGCAGTATTTT